The text below deals with one T cell receptor beta chain. Its antigen remains unidentified. The data were obtained in a study of T cells in localized non-small cell lung cancer. Germline V lookup: CDR1 MDHEN, CDR2 SYDVKM. The CDR3 length is 16 residues. V was pared by 5 bases and J by 4 bases, with 20 bases between. Clones were read by immunoSEQ multiplex PCR, and TCRdb kept only the in-frame ones, dropping some. The sample lists about 19,000 clones, 75% to 95% occurring once. Study-wide findings and caveats: Overall survival was longer when the density of T cells in the blood was higher.

This chain connects TRBV28 to TRBJ1-1, with D hard to call. The source was peripheral blood, collected before any cancer treatment. This TCR derives from a male donor aged 60 or over with stage I squamous cell lung carcinoma. The CDR3 is CASSPRLGRWATEAFF. In nucleotides, the CDR3 is TGTGCCAGCAGTCCGCGTCTGGGCCGTTGGGCCACTGAAGCTTTCTTT. Looking up the rest from reference TRBV28 and TRBJ1-1 gives the full variable domain: DVKVTQSSRYLVKRTGEKVFLECVQDMDHENMFWYRQDPGLGLRLIYFSYDVKMKEKGDIPEGYSVSREKKERFSLILESASTNQTSMYLCASSPRLGRWATEAFFGQGTRLTVV.